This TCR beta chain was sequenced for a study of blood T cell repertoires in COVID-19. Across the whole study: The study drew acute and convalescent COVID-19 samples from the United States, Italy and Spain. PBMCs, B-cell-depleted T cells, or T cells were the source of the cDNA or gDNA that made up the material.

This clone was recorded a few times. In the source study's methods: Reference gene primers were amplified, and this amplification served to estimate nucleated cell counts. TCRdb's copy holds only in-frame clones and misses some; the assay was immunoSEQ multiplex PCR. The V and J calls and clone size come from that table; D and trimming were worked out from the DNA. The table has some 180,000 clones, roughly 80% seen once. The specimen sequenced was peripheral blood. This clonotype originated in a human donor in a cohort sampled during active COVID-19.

The CDR3: CASSPDRGAQPQHF. The CDR3 DNA reads TGTGCCAGCAGTCCGGACAGGGGAGCGCAGCCCCAGCATTTT. J is TRBJ1-5 and V is TRBV7-9; 9 nucleotides align to TRBD1. The ends lost 6 bases at V and 7 bases at J; junction bases unmatched: 7. Per the germline V gene, CDR1 is SEHNR and CDR2 is FQNEAQ (reference sequence). This CDR3 region has 14 residues.